The sequence of this T cell receptor (beta chain) was determined in a study of blood T cell repertoires in COVID-19. Looking at the study overall: COVID-19 samples from acute and convalescent phases originated in the United States, Italy and Spain. Sample material is recorded as cDNA or gDNA derived from T cells, B-cell-depleted T cells, or PBMCs.

Recruits, aged about 18 to 90 years, lived in 25 or so US areas. Researchers sorted participants into cohorts using their self-reported clinical history. Libraries were prepared by immunoSEQ multiplex PCR; TCRdb keeps only in-frame clonotypes and omits some of them. The data hold around 320,000 clones, with 89% observed a single time. V lost 0 bases, J lost 4 bases, and 1 base stayed unmatched. The CDR3 contains 14 residues. Per germline, CDR1 MNHEY and CDR2 SVGEGT. V and J are TRBV6-2 or TRBV6-3 and TRBJ2-5; 8 bases are a match to TRBD2. The sample was PBMCs or T cells enriched from blood (not recorded which). This clonotype was sampled from a woman in her 50s who had been exposed to COVID-19. CDR3 sequence: CASSYSAGGETQYF. The DNA of the CDR3 is TGTGCCAGCAGTTACTCCGCGGGGGGAGAGACCCAGTACTTC.